This T cell receptor (beta chain) was captured in a study of shared clonotypes between healthy human individuals. Concerning this clone: Antigen specificity is unknown.

Whole-study results and caveats: Since donors were few, the genetic and exposure-history diversity represented was limited. Larger estimated richness was generally recorded for naive subsets relative to memory subsets.

Only in-frame clones appear in the TCRdb table, and some are missing; sequencing was by immunoSEQ multiplex PCR. The sample lists over a million clones; 95% to 99% were seen once. Sequenced sample: naive CD4+ T cells sorted from blood. Subset specified: CD45RA+ positively selected. The sequence derives from a man aged 30-40 years in good health.

CDR3 DNA: TGCGCCAGCAGCTTATCGGGGAATCCAGATGCCGATACGCAGTATTTT. Translation gives CASSLSGNPDADTQYF. V usage is TRBV5-1 and J usage is TRBJ2-3; TRBD2 might be the D (5 bases). The CDR3 has 16 amino acids. CDR1 is SGHRS and CDR2 is YFSETQ in the germline V gene. Deletions cut 2 bases from V and 6 bases from J, with 19 bases between.